This T cell receptor beta chain was profiled in a study of cytomegalovirus exposure and HLA in healthy donors. Study context: Unique TCR beta sequences numbering about 100 million came from approximately 180 million T cells in an earlier analysis. Samples from HLA-typed donors yielded about 85 million unique TCRs in an early data release.

The V segment lost 8 bases and the J segment 0 bases; nucleotides outside the gene matches: 7. Germline V gene sequence: CDR1 WSHSY, CDR2 SAAADI. CDR3 length equals 16 residues. Study-wide results and limits: The study designated 164 TCR beta chains cytomegalovirus-associated. The authors considered a cluster of highly shared sequence variants likely to be a sequencing artifact.

Primers for the PCR totalled 60 Vbeta and 13 Jbeta. Profiling relied on immunoSEQ multiplex PCR, and the TCRdb table lists in-frame clones only, not all of them. The table shows some 28,000 clones, with about three fifths occurring only once. On this clone: What it binds is not known.

The TCR was taken from a male donor in good health and CMV-seropositive. Sequenced: PBMCs. V is TRBV10-2 and J is TRBJ2-5; TRBD2 matches at 12 bases. CDR3 sequence reads: CASRTSGIQYQETQYF. The CDR3 DNA is TGCGCCAGCCGGACTAGCGGGATTCAGTACCAAGAGACCCAGTACTTC.